One and the same sample provided the 14 T cell receptor beta chains below, sequenced in a study of beta chain features in type 1 diabetes. The isolated RNA, all of it, was reverse transcribed, so expressed TCRB transcripts were what got sequenced. Clones were read by immunoSEQ multiplex PCR, and TCRdb kept only the in-frame ones, dropping some. Here the sample spans around 450,000 clones, roughly 11% being singletons. Sequenced material: naive CD4+ T cells from blood. These receptors all stem from a woman under 30 in good health.

In its sample, this clone was seen a few times. The V gene is TRBV12-5, the J gene TRBJ1-2, with D tentatively TRBD1 (5 bases). Trimming pared 1 base from V and 0 bases from J, leaving 15 bases between. This CDR3 contains 17 residues. The germline gives CDR1 LGHNT, CDR2 FRNRAP. In nucleotides, the CDR3 is TGTGCTAGTGGTTTGGCTCTCTACAGGAAACCTAACTATGGCTACACCTTC. It specifies CASGLALYRKPNYGYTF.

This clone was observed a few times. The chain recombines TRBV5-1 with TRBJ2-7; D is unresolved. CDR1 is SGHRS, CDR2 YFSETQ, per germline. The CDR3 spans 14 residues. Trimming removed 0 bases at V and 2 bases at J, with 9 bases between. CDR3 nucleotides: TGCGCCAGCAGCTTGGGGTCGGCGGCCTACGAGCAGTACTTC. This gives the protein CASSLGSAAYEQYF. The full variable domain, with the rest looked up from reference TRBV5-1 and TRBJ2-7, is KAGVTQTPRYLIKTRGQQVTLSCSPISGHRSVSWYQQTPGQGLQFLFEYFSETQRNKGNFPGRFSGRQFSNSRSEMNVSTLELGDSALYLCASSLGSAAYEQYFGPGTRLTVT.

This clone was detected once. CDR3 coding DNA: TGTGCCAGCAGCTCTGCCAACACAGGGTTCGGCTACACCTTC. Translating gives CASSSANTGFGYTF. The chain joins TRBV5-4 to TRBJ1-2; a weak D match, TRBD1 (6 bases). This CDR3 region has 14 residues. CDR1 is SGHNT, CDR2 YYREEE, per germline (reference sequence). Trimming cost V 3 bases and J 8 bases, with 17 bases left between them.

The CDR3 reads CAWRTAAGGYEQYF. The CDR3 region has the DNA TGTGCCTGGAGGACGGCGGCAGGGGGGTACGAGCAGTACTTC. The V call is TRBV30, the J call TRBJ2-7, with D possibly matching TRBD1 (7 bases). Trimming removed 3 bases at V and 4 bases at J, with 16 bases between. CDR3 size: 14 residues. Per germline, CDR1 GTSNPN and CDR2 SVGIG (reference sequence). The full variable domain, in which reference TRBV30 and TRBJ2-7 provide the parts outside the CDR3, is SQTIHQWPATLVQPVGSPLSLECTVEGTSNPNLYWYRQAAGRGLQLLFYSVGIGQISSEVPQNLSASRPQDRQFILSSKKLLLSDSGFYLCAWRTAAGGYEQYFGPGTRLTVT.

This clone was detected a few times. V is TRBV7-8 and J is TRBJ2-1; D is ambiguous. The germline CDR1 and CDR2 sequences are SGHVS and FQNEAQ. V dropped 3 bases and J dropped 6 bases, with 9 bases sitting between them. CDR3 length equals 13 residues. CDR3 protein: CASSFRPSNEQFF. CDR3 DNA: TGTGCCAGCAGCTTTCGGCCCAGCAATGAGCAGTTCTTC.

This clone was seen more than once but under ten times. This chain links TRBV5-6 with TRBJ1-2; TRBD1 matches at 8 bases. The trim removed 0 bases at V and 6 bases at J, leaving 7 bases unmatched. Germline V gene data show CDR1 as SGHDT and CDR2 as YYEEEE. The CDR3 loop spans 15 amino acids. Written as DNA, the CDR3 is TGTGCCAGCAGCTTGGCCACACGGACAGGGAATGGCTACACCTTC. It translates to CASSLATRTGNGYTF.

There are a few counts of this clone. The rearrangement joins TRBV27 to TRBJ2-3, with 9 bases fitting TRBD1. The CDR3 runs to 15 residues. V lost 6 bases and J lost 2; bases outside the gene matches: 6. From germline, CDR1 is MNHEY and CDR2 SMNVEV (reference sequence). In DNA form, the CDR3 reads TGTGCCAGCAGCCCGGACAGGGGCCACACAGATACGCAGTATTTT. Translation: CASSPDRGHTDTQYF.

In its sample, this clone was seen a few times. V is TRBV7-9 and J is TRBJ2-7; D not certain. Germline CDR1 reads SEHNR; CDR2 reads FQNEAQ (reference sequence). The CDR3 sequence is 13 residues long. V was clipped by 0 bases and J by 3 bases, with 6 bases between them. CDR3 loop: CASSLARSYEQYF. CDR3 DNA: TGTGCCAGCAGCTTAGCGCGGAGCTACGAGCAGTACTTC.

This clone showed up just a few times. The sample contains more than one DNA sequence encoding this CDR3. This chain joins TRBV29-1 and TRBJ2-3; possibly TRBD1 for D (6 bases). Germline CDR1 is SQVTM and CDR2 is ANQGSEA. V was cut by 7 bases and J by 0 bases, with 11 bases left in between. The CDR3 spans 13 residues. The CDR3 sequence: CSAKTGSTDTQYF. CDR3 nucleotides: TGCAGCGCCAAGACAGGAAGCACAGATACGCAGTATTTT.

This clone appeared a few times. V usage is TRBV27 and J usage is TRBJ2-1, with D perhaps TRBD2 (6 bases). In germline, CDR1 is MNHEY, CDR2 SMNVEV (reference sequence). The CDR3 covers 15 residues. Trimming stripped 3 bases from V and 2 bases from J, with 11 bases between. Written as DNA, the CDR3 is TGTGCCAGCAGTTTGGCGGGAAGAACCTACAATGAGCAGTTCTTC. Translation: CASSLAGRTYNEQFF.

This sequence joins TRBV18 and TRBJ2-7, with D possibly called TRBD1 or TRBD2 (5 bases each). The CDR3 loop spans 15 amino acids. Germline V gives CDR1 KGHSH, CDR2 LQKENI. The germline V and J ends were trimmed by 2 bases and 6 bases, with 17 bases remaining between them. This CDR3 reads CASSPGTHGASEQYF. The CDR3 bases are TGTGCCAGCTCACCAGGAACACACGGGGCATCCGAGCAGTACTTC.

This clone was counted between two and nine times. The chain uses TRBV11-1 and TRBJ2-7; TRBD1 is a possible D gene (5 bases). From germline, CDR1 is SGHAT and CDR2 FQDESV (reference sequence). CDR3 length: 8 residues. The CDR3 protein is CASNPREV. CDR3 DNA: TGTGCCAGCAACCCCAGGGAAGTC.

This clone appeared a few times. This chain connects TRBV25-1 to TRBJ1-5; no firm D call. The CDR3 is 17 amino acids. Germline CDR1 and CDR2: MGHDK and SYGVNS. Trimming removed 1 base at V and 0 bases at J, with 13 bases between. CDR3 DNA: TGTGCCAGCAGTGAATCCGGCGGACCCTATAGCAATCAGCCCCAGCATTTT. Its translation is CASSESGGPYSNQPQHF.

This clone was seen a few times. The chain links TRBV10-3 to TRBJ2-1, with 11 positions matching TRBD2. This CDR3 region has 15 residues. V lost 2 bases, J lost 4 bases, and 1 base stayed unmatched. In germline, CDR1 is ENHRY, CDR2 SYGVKD. Written as DNA, the CDR3 is TGTGCCATCAGTGAGGGGACTAGCGGTTACAATGAGCAGTTCTTC. Translating it yields CAISEGTSGYNEQFF.